The next 27 T cell receptor beta chains were all read from a single sample in a study of blood T cell repertoires in COVID-19. Profiled with immunoSEQ multiplex PCR; TCRdb holds only in-frame clones, not every one. The repertoire consists of approximately 210,000 clones, with 70% to 90% occurring once and the leading ten covering around 4.5%. The sequenced sample consisted of PBMCs or T cells enriched from blood (not recorded which). The source is a young man with acute COVID-19.

The chain employs TRBV7-6 and TRBJ1-3; D unclear. The CDR3 covers 15 residues. V shed 1 base and J shed 0 bases, with 7 bases lying between them. Germline V gene sequence: CDR1 SGHVS, CDR2 FNYEAQ. CDR3: CASSLGGISGNTIYF. DNA for the CDR3: TGTGCCAGCAGCTTAGGCGGTATCTCTGGAAACACCATATATTTT.

The DNA for the CDR3 is TGTGCCAGCAGTTTCGGTGCACTTGAAGCTTTCTTT. This encodes CASSFGALEAFF. The chain joins TRBV12-3 or TRBV12-4 to TRBJ1-1; D is uncertain. The germline V and J ends were trimmed by 3 bases and 7 bases, with 9 bases remaining between them. This CDR3 is 12 amino acids long.

The chain couples TRBV9 to TRBJ2-5; 11 bases are shared with TRBD2. V lost 5 bases to trimming and J lost 5 bases; unmatched junction nucleotides: 8. There are 15 residues in the CDR3. Germline-derived CDR1 and CDR2 are SGDLS and YYNGEE. CDR3 region: CASSRTLAGGETQYF. The DNA of the CDR3 is TGTGCCAGCAGTAGAACCTTAGCGGGGGGGGAGACCCAGTACTTC.

In this sample, this clone turned up a few times. The genes are TRBV6-2 or TRBV6-3 and TRBJ1-4; D ambiguous. The germline V and J ends were trimmed by 4 bases and 7 bases, with 13 bases remaining between them. This CDR3 contains 14 residues. Germline CDR1 is MNHEY and CDR2 is SVGEGT. As DNA, the CDR3 is TGTGCCAGCAGTTCCGGCGCAGGTAGTGAAAAACTGTTTTTT. Encoded protein: CASSSGAGSEKLFF.

The rearrangement links TRBV7-3 to TRBJ2-2; TRBD1 matches 8 bases. Germline trimming cut 5 bases from V and 0 bases from J; bases unmatched to any gene: 2. The CDR3 is 15 residues long. Germline V gene lookup returns CDR1 SGHTA and CDR2 FQGTGA. This chain's CDR3 is CASSDRGSNTGELFF. DNA for the CDR3: TGTGCCAGCAGCGACAGGGGCTCGAACACCGGGGAGCTGTTTTTT.

This clone was found once. In the same sample, other DNA sequences code for this CDR3. The chain employs TRBV5-1 and TRBJ1-1; TRBD1 matches 9 bases. V shed 3 bases and J 1 base; nucleotides not matched to a gene: 1. The CDR3 totals 14 residues. Germline CDR1 SGHRS, CDR2 YFSETQ. The CDR3 is CASSSGQGNTEAFF. CDR3 nucleotide sequence: TGCGCCAGCAGCTCGGGACAGGGGAACACTGAAGCTTTCTTT.

The chain employs TRBV19 and TRBJ1-1; 9 positions agree with TRBD1. V trimming: 5 bases; J trimming: 6 bases; junction bases outside the gene matches: 7. The germline CDR1 and CDR2 sequences are LNHDA and SQIVND (reference sequence). The CDR3 length is 14 residues. This chain's CDR3 is CASSSGQGRAEAFF. The CDR3 DNA reads as TGTGCCAGTAGTTCCGGACAGGGGCGCGCTGAAGCTTTCTTT.

The table lists this clone with a few counts. The chain links TRBV7-3 to TRBJ2-2; tentative D call: TRBD2 (6 bases). This CDR3 comprises 15 residues. Trimming cost V 5 bases and J 6 bases, with 16 bases left between them. Germline V gives CDR1 SGHTA, CDR2 FQGTGA. CDR3 region: CASSAGRTPPGELFF. The CDR3 nucleotides read TGTGCCAGCAGCGCGGGACGGACCCCCCCCGGGGAGCTGTTTTTT.

The J gene is TRBJ1-2, the V gene TRBV3-1 (or the pseudogene TRBV3-2); the D gene is possibly TRBD1 (5 bases). Germline-derived CDR1 and CDR2 are LGHDT and YNNKEL (reference sequence). Trimming cost V 5 bases and J 7 bases, with 11 bases left between them. This CDR3 comprises 12 residues. For the CDR3, the DNA is TGTGCCAGCAGCTCAGGGAATCGTGGCTACACCTTC. Translation: CASSSGNRGYTF.

This clone was seen a handful of times. The CDR3 region is CASSFSGQADYGYTF. DNA of the CDR3: TGTGCCAGCAGCTTTTCGGGACAGGCTGACTATGGCTACACCTTC. The chain recombines TRBV7-9 with TRBJ1-2; 8 positions match TRBD1. Looked up from germline, CDR1 is SEHNR and CDR2 is FQNEAQ (reference sequence). The CDR3 runs to 15 residues. V shed 3 bases, J shed 3 bases, and the junction held 6 bases outside the gene matches.

This clone was detected a few times. V usage is TRBV6-5 and J usage is TRBJ2-7; the D gene is possibly TRBD1 (6 bases). The ends were cut back, 4 bases at V and 2 bases at J, with 18 bases in the middle. Germline V gene sequence: CDR1 MNHEY, CDR2 SVGAGI. CDR3 length: 16 residues. This CDR3 reads CASSSPRQGKAYEQYF. The CDR3 DNA reads TGTGCCAGCAGTTCCCCCCGGCAGGGGAAAGCCTACGAGCAGTACTTC.

The chain carries TRBV2 and TRBJ2-5; 9 positions match TRBD2. The CDR3 has 16 residues. Germline-derived CDR1 and CDR2 are SNHLY and FYNNEI. J gave up 2 bases and V 2 bases, and 6 bases lay outside the gene matches. The CDR3 here is CASSENAGGPQETQYF. The CDR3 DNA is TGTGCCAGCAGTGAAAATGCGGGGGGGCCACAAGAGACCCAGTACTTC.

The V and J genes are TRBV9 and TRBJ1-3, with D perhaps matching TRBD1 (5 bases). From germline, CDR1 is SGDLS and CDR2 YYNGEE. This CDR3 is 14 amino acids long. Trimming took off 3 bases at V and 2 bases at J, with 9 bases between the two ends. The DNA for the CDR3 is TGTGCCAGCAGCGCAGGGATTCCTGGAAACACCATATATTTT. Translated: CASSAGIPGNTIYF.

The chain links TRBV3-1 (or the pseudogene TRBV3-2) to TRBJ1-5; D may be TRBD1 (5 bases). The CDR3 extends over 15 amino acids. With 3 bases removed from V and 4 bases from J, the gap between germline ends came to 13 bases. The germline V gene has CDR1 LGHDT and CDR2 YNNKEL (reference sequence). The CDR3 is CASSQAMGGNQPQHF. CDR3 bases: TGTGCCAGCAGCCAGGCTATGGGGGGGAATCAGCCCCAGCATTTT.

This chain joins TRBV19 and TRBJ1-1; 10 bases align to TRBD1. The CDR3 covers 17 residues. Germline V lookup: CDR1 LNHDA, CDR2 SQIVND (reference sequence). The J segment lost 2 bases and the V segment lost 4 bases, leaving 10 bases of the junction unmatched. The CDR3 here is CASSTRTGGAFNTEAFF. The CDR3 coding sequence is TGTGCCAGTAGTACCCGGACAGGGGGGGCCTTTAACACTGAAGCTTTCTTT.

The chain uses TRBV6-4 and TRBJ1-2; TRBD1 matches at 10 bases. V was clipped by 6 bases and J by 4 bases; unmatched bases: 8. The CDR3 covers 15 residues. The germline gives CDR1 MRHNA, CDR2 SNTAGT. CDR3 in amino acids: CASSAGTGVSYGYTF. CDR3 DNA: TGTGCCAGCAGCGCCGGGACAGGGGTGTCCTATGGCTACACCTTC.

This clone has only one observation. This sequence joins TRBV27 and TRBJ1-5, with D hard to call. The CDR3 sequence is 15 residues long. Trimming shortened V by 5 bases and J by 6 bases, and 17 bases separated the two germline ends. Per the germline V gene, CDR1 is MNHEY and CDR2 is SMNVEV (reference sequence). CDR3 DNA sequence: TGTGCCAGCAGTATCTCGTACGTGGCAGGTCAGCCCCAGCATTTT. Protein product: CASSISYVAGQPQHF.

The gene calls are TRBV19 and TRBJ2-7, with D hard to call. The V end lost 5 bases, the J end lost 0 bases, and 11 bases lay between the germline ends. CDR1 is LNHDA and CDR2 is SQIVND in the germline V gene (reference sequence). The CDR3 covers 14 residues. CDR3 residues: CASSRGPLSYEQYF. CDR3 coding DNA: TGTGCCAGTAGTCGCGGCCCGCTCTCCTACGAGCAGTACTTC.

The sample holds a few counts of this clone. The V gene is TRBV15, the J gene TRBJ1-3; a possible D gene is TRBD1 (6 bases). Trimming took off 9 bases at V and 2 bases at J, with 17 bases between the two ends. The CDR3 runs 15 residues. Germline V lookup: CDR1 LNHNV, CDR2 YYDKDF (reference sequence). As DNA, the CDR3 is TGTGCCACTACGGACAGCCAACAAACTGGAAACACCATATATTTT. Residues: CATTDSQQTGNTIYF.

The chain joins TRBV5-1 to TRBJ2-5; 7 bases line up with TRBD1. This CDR3 spans 14 amino acids. Germline V gene data show CDR1 as SGHRS and CDR2 as YFSETQ. J gave up 5 bases and V 7 bases, and 11 bases lay outside the gene matches. The DNA for the CDR3 is TGCGCCAGCTCTGTCTTAGGGGGCAAGGAGACCCAGTACTTC. Translation: CASSVLGGKETQYF.

The chain has TRBV5-1 and TRBJ2-7; 8 bases line up with TRBD2. This CDR3 region has 14 residues. Germline CDR1 SGHRS, CDR2 YFSETQ. Unmatched junction bases numbered 8, after V lost 6 bases and J lost 3 bases. The CDR3 region is CASTAAGGLYEQYF. The CDR3 DNA is TGCGCCAGCACCGCGGCGGGGGGCCTCTACGAGCAGTACTTC.

The chain has TRBV9 and TRBJ1-2, with 8 bases aligning to TRBD1. The trim removed 0 bases at V and 4 bases at J, leaving 5 bases unmatched. CDR3 length equals 15 residues. In germline, CDR1 is SGDLS, CDR2 YYNGEE. The CDR3 DNA reads as TGTGCCAGCAGCGTAGGCCAGGGGGCCCCCTATGGCTACACCTTC. Amino acid sequence: CASSVGQGAPYGYTF.

This chain links TRBV12-3 or TRBV12-4 with TRBJ2-5; D remains ambiguous. The CDR3 length is 12 residues. V was clipped by 3 bases and J by 5 bases, with 7 bases between them. The CDR3 nucleotides are TGTGCCAGCAGTTTGTCCCCGGAGACCCAGTACTTC. Protein product: CASSLSPETQYF.

The chain combines TRBV18 with TRBJ1-2; 7 bases map to TRBD1. The CDR3 sequence is 15 residues long. Germline V CDR1 and CDR2: KGHSH, LQKENI. The V gene end was trimmed by 3 bases and the J gene end by 0 bases; junction bases not matched to a gene: 4. The chain's CDR3 is CASSPDRETNYGYTF. DNA of the CDR3: TGTGCCAGCTCACCTGACAGGGAAACTAACTATGGCTACACCTTC.

The V and J genes are TRBV6-5 and TRBJ2-2, with TRBD2 identical over 12 bases. This CDR3 is built from 15 residues. V trimming: 6 bases; J trimming: 5 bases; junction bases outside the gene matches: 4. Germline CDR1 is MNHEY and CDR2 is SVGAGI. In DNA, the CDR3 is TGTGCCAGCAGGCTTACTAGCGGGGGGACCGGGGAGCTGTTTTTT. Translated: CASRLTSGGTGELFF.

The genes are TRBV7-2 and TRBJ2-7, with D unclear. V was clipped by 1 base and J by 2 bases, with 15 bases between them. Germline lookup yields CDR1 SGHTA and CDR2 FQGNSA. There are 16 residues in the CDR3. The CDR3 loop is CASSLDFNSRTYEQYF. The DNA for the CDR3 is TGTGCCAGCAGCTTAGATTTCAACAGTCGCACCTACGAGCAGTACTTC.

The gene calls are TRBV3-1 (or the pseudogene TRBV3-2) and TRBJ1-2, with D perhaps matching TRBD1 (6 bases). The V and J ends lost 4 bases and 3 bases respectively, with 18 bases between them. Germline V gives CDR1 LGHDT, CDR2 YNNKEL (reference sequence). CDR3 length: 16 amino acids. CDR3 amino acids: CASSLRGRGEDYGYTF. In DNA form, the CDR3 reads TGTGCCAGCAGCCTACGGGGCAGGGGCGAGGACTATGGCTACACCTTC.